The 31 T cell receptor beta chains below were found in one sample sequenced in a study of shared clonotypes between healthy human individuals. Naivety among CD8 cells was defined by CD45RO negativity and positive CCR7 selection, thereby excluding terminally differentiated effector memory CD45RA+ cells. Sequencing was performed with immunoSEQ multiplex PCR; in TCRdb, only in-frame clones are kept and a portion is missing. Seen here are 1.5 million to 2.5 million clones, approximately 95% observed once, and the top ten hold 0.9% to 1.5%. Input material: naive CD8+ T cells sorted from blood. The receptor source for this set is a man younger than 35 in good health.

Here the CDR3 reads CRGRADYEQYF. The DNA of the CDR3 is TGTCGCGGGAGGGCCGACTACGAGCAGTACTTC. The J gene is TRBJ2-7, the V gene TRBV7-2; TRBD2 agrees at 9 bases. CDR1 SGHTA and CDR2 FQGNSA come from the germline V gene. The CDR3 spans 11 residues. Based on the CDR3 plus reference TRBV7-2 and TRBJ2-7, the full variable domain is GAGVSQSPSNKVTEKGKDVELRCDPISGHTALYWYRQSLGQGLEFLIYFQGNSAPDKSGLPSDRFSAERTGGSVSTLTIQRTQQEDSAVYLCRGRADYEQYFGPGTRLTVT.

J is TRBJ2-4 and V is TRBV28, with D maybe TRBD1 (6 bases). Germline V gene lookup returns CDR1 MDHEN and CDR2 SYDVKM. The CDR3 contains 12 residues. V was clipped by 5 bases and J by 6 bases, with 8 bases between them. CDR3 protein: CASSMDRNIQYF. The CDR3 nucleotides read TGTGCCAGCAGTATGGACAGAAACATTCAGTACTTC.

Note on this clone: The same CDR3 can be traced to other DNA sequences in this sample. This chain connects TRBV19 to TRBJ2-7; D is unclear. V shed 5 bases and J shed 0 bases, with 8 bases lying between them. This CDR3 comprises 13 residues. Per germline, CDR1 LNHDA and CDR2 SQIVND (reference sequence). The CDR3 DNA reads TGTGCCAGTAGTCCCACGCTCTCCTACGAGCAGTACTTC. Translated, it gives CASSPTLSYEQYF.

This clone was seen just once. The identical CDR3 is also encoded by other nucleotide sequences in the sample. The chain couples TRBV19 to TRBJ2-7; 9 nucleotides align to TRBD1. Trimming cost V 3 bases and J 4 bases; bases outside gene matches: 7. CDR1 is LNHDA, CDR2 SQIVND, per germline (reference sequence). The length of the CDR3 is 15 residues. The CDR3 sequence: CASSIAGDRVYEQYF. CDR3 in DNA: TGTGCCAGTAGTATCGCCGGGGACAGGGTTTACGAGCAGTACTTC.

The rearrangement uses TRBV29-1 and TRBJ2-1; 8 positions agree with TRBD1. Looked up from germline, CDR1 is SQVTM and CDR2 is ANQGSEA. The CDR3 spans 14 residues. V was pared by 3 bases and J by 3 bases, with 4 bases of the junction left unmatched. CDR3 bases: TGCAGCGTTGAGGGGACAGGCAACTACAATGAGCAGTTCTTC. Protein sequence: CSVEGTGNYNEQFF.

V gene TRBV2 combines with J gene TRBJ2-1, with TRBD2 matching over 8 bases. The V gene's germline CDR1 is SNHLY and CDR2 FYNNEI. CDR3 length: 17 amino acids. The V gene end was trimmed by 0 bases and the J gene end by 3 bases; junction bases not matched to a gene: 7. CDR3 amino acids: CASSEALSGGLYNEQFF. CDR3 sequence (DNA): TGTGCCAGCAGTGAAGCTCTCAGCGGGGGCCTCTACAATGAGCAGTTCTTC.

This chain links TRBV5-6 with TRBJ2-2, with 7 bases fitting TRBD1. Unmatched junction bases numbered 6, after V lost 5 bases and J lost 8 bases. Germline V lookup: CDR1 SGHDT, CDR2 YYEEEE. CDR3 length equals 13 residues. In DNA form, the CDR3 reads TGTGCCAGCAGTAACAGGGGTTGGGGGGAGCTGTTTTTT. It is translated as CASSNRGWGELFF.

This clone was detected only once. The chain is built from TRBV6-1 and TRBJ2-7; D may be TRBD1 (6 bases). Trimming left V 9 bases short and J 1 base short, with 13 bases between. The CDR3 is 13 residues long. CDR1 is MNHNS, CDR2 SASEGT, per germline. Here the CDR3 DNA reads TGTGCCAGTTCAGGGGTCCTGTCCTACGAGCAGTACTTC. Its protein is CASSGVLSYEQYF.

This chain connects TRBV5-6 to TRBJ2-7, with D perhaps being TRBD1 or TRBD2 (5 bases each). Per the germline V gene, CDR1 is SGHDT and CDR2 is YYEEEE. The CDR3 length is 17 residues. Trimming cost V 0 bases and J 1 base, with 17 bases left between them. CDR3 bases: TGTGCCAGCAGCTTGGGTATGGGGGTGCCGCCTTCCTACGAGCAGTACTTC. It encodes CASSLGMGVPPSYEQYF.

The chain links TRBV19 to TRBJ2-3, with D maybe TRBD2 (5 bases). This CDR3 has 14 residues. Between the trimmed V and J ends, which lost 2 bases and 3 bases, there was a span of 9 bases. Germline V gene data show CDR1 as LNHDA and CDR2 as SQIVND (reference sequence). Here the CDR3 reads CASSIILATDTQYF. CDR3 nucleotides: TGTGCCAGTAGTATAATTCTAGCTACAGATACGCAGTATTTT.

This rearrangement joins TRBV5-6 to TRBJ2-3, with D unresolved. Germline V CDR1 and CDR2: SGHDT, YYEEEE. V lost 0 bases and J lost 3, with 17 bases in between. The CDR3 consists of 17 residues. CDR3 DNA sequence: TGTGCCAGCAGCTTGGATATAGTTCAGCCCACTACAGATACGCAGTATTTT. Translating gives CASSLDIVQPTTDTQYF.

The chain is built from TRBV18 and TRBJ2-7, with D possibly TRBD2 on 5 matching bases. Germline CDR1 KGHSH, CDR2 LQKENI. The CDR3 sequence is 13 residues long. Between the trimmed V and J ends, which lost 3 bases and 4 bases, there was a span of 10 bases. The CDR3 region has the DNA TGTGCCAGCTCACCTCCCGGGGTGTACGAGCAGTACTTC. Protein product: CASSPPGVYEQYF.

This rearrangement joins TRBV7-6 to TRBJ1-5; D is perhaps TRBD1 (6 bases). Germline assignment: CDR1 SGHVS and CDR2 FNYEAQ. V was trimmed by 9 bases and J by 2 bases, leaving 14 bases between them. This CDR3 comprises 14 residues. CDR3 in amino acids: CARNGGARNQPQHF. The DNA of the CDR3 is TGTGCCAGAAACGGGGGGGCGCGCAATCAGCCCCAGCATTTT.

Note on this clone: Distinct nucleotide sequences in the sample also encode this CDR3. The chain links TRBV19 to TRBJ2-7, with TRBD1 matching over 7 bases. Germline CDR1 and CDR2: LNHDA and SQIVND (reference sequence). V shed 6 bases, J shed 3 bases, and the junction held 5 bases outside the gene matches. The CDR3 contains 13 residues. The CDR3 nucleotides are TGTGCCAGTAGCACTACAGGGGTCTACGAGCAGTACTTC. Amino acids: CASSTTGVYEQYF.

The V gene is TRBV27, the J gene TRBJ2-6; 7 bases fit TRBD2. Per germline, CDR1 MNHEY and CDR2 SMNVEV (reference sequence). The ends lost 3 bases at V and 2 bases at J; junction bases unmatched: 4. CDR3 size: 16 residues. CDR3 sequence: CASSFGGGTGANVLTF. The CDR3, as DNA: TGTGCCAGCAGTTTTGGCGGGGGAACTGGGGCCAACGTCCTGACTTTC.

The chain uses TRBV5-4 and TRBJ2-3; 8 bases map to TRBD2. CDR1 and CDR2 (germline): SGHNT, YYREEE (reference sequence). Trimming at V came to 2 bases and at J to 3 bases, leaving 5 bases not matched to a gene. The CDR3 has 15 residues. In DNA, the CDR3 is TGTGCCAGCAGCTTAGAGGCTAGCGGGACAGATACGCAGTATTTT. It encodes CASSLEASGTDTQYF.

This chain links TRBV7-6 with TRBJ2-7, with 13 positions matching TRBD2. Germline V lookup: CDR1 SGHVS, CDR2 FNYEAQ. The CDR3 is 15 amino acids. V dropped 4 bases and J dropped 5; count of bases not matched to a gene: 5. The chain's CDR3 is CASSSRLAGGDEQYF. The CDR3, as DNA: TGTGCCAGCAGCTCCCGACTAGCGGGAGGAGACGAGCAGTACTTC.

This chain joins TRBV28 and TRBJ2-1, with TRBD1 identical over 8 bases. With 5 bases clipped from V and 2 bases from J, the junction kept 8 bases outside the gene matches. The germline V gene has CDR1 MDHEN and CDR2 SYDVKM. The CDR3 consists of 16 residues. CDR3: CASSPQGAITYNEQFF. CDR3 in DNA: TGTGCCAGCAGTCCCCAGGGGGCAATCACCTACAATGAGCAGTTCTTC.

CDR3 protein: CASSVWPSQETQYF. In DNA form, the CDR3 reads TGTGCCAGCAGCGTATGGCCTTCCCAAGAGACCCAGTACTTC. This sequence joins TRBV9 and TRBJ2-5; no definite D call. Looked up from germline, CDR1 is SGDLS and CDR2 is YYNGEE. V shed 1 base and J shed 1 base, with 8 bases lying between them. This CDR3 spans 14 amino acids.

The rearrangement links TRBV6-1 to TRBJ2-5, with 11 bases that match TRBD2. The CDR3 covers 16 residues. The germline gives CDR1 MNHNS, CDR2 SASEGT. Germline trimming cut 3 bases from V and 5 bases from J; bases unmatched to any gene: 8. Here the CDR3 reads CASSDYIAGGLETQYF. The CDR3 DNA reads as TGTGCCAGCAGTGATTACATAGCGGGGGGGCTTGAGACCCAGTACTTC.

As to this clone: At the DNA level, this CDR3 is encoded by other sequences in the same sample as well. The chain couples TRBV27 to TRBJ2-1; 10 bases agree with TRBD2. The CDR3 length is 15 residues. Unmatched junction bases numbered 0, after V lost 2 bases and J lost 2 bases. Germline CDR1 MNHEY, CDR2 SMNVEV (reference sequence). The DNA of the CDR3 is TGTGCCAGCAGTTTAAGCGGGGGGGCCTACAATGAGCAGTTCTTC. Amino acids: CASSLSGGAYNEQFF.

The gene calls are TRBV5-8 and TRBJ2-5; D remains ambiguous. Germline assignment: CDR1 SGHTS and CDR2 YDEGEE. V dropped 2 bases and J dropped 2 bases, with 7 bases sitting between them. This CDR3 region has 13 residues. The CDR3 reads CASSFRNQETQYF. For the CDR3, the DNA is TGTGCCAGCAGCTTTCGGAATCAAGAGACCCAGTACTTC.

The gene calls are TRBV4-1 and TRBJ1-1; D is unclear. V was trimmed by 0 bases and J by 1 base, leaving 12 bases between them. This CDR3 is built from 16 residues. From germline, CDR1 is MGHRA and CDR2 YSYEKL. CDR3 bases: TGCGCCAGCAGCCAAGATTTGTCAGTGCCGAACACTGAAGCTTTCTTT. The encoded protein is CASSQDLSVPNTEAFF.

The chain uses TRBV10-3 and TRBJ2-7, with TRBD1 identical over 7 bases. CDR3 length: 14 residues. The trim removed 4 bases at V and 0 bases at J, leaving 3 bases unmatched. The germline V gene encodes CDR1 ENHRY and CDR2 SYGVKD. The CDR3 region has the DNA TGTGCCATCAGTGCCGGGACAGTCTCCTACGAGCAGTACTTC. Translated: CAISAGTVSYEQYF.

This chain connects TRBV30 to TRBJ2-6; D unresolved. Germline V gives CDR1 GTSNPN, CDR2 SVGIG (reference sequence). V was trimmed by 3 bases and J by 0 bases, leaving 6 bases between them. The CDR3 extends over 14 amino acids. The CDR3 sequence: CAWSYFSGANVLTF. The CDR3 DNA follows: TGTGCCTGGAGCTACTTCTCTGGGGCCAACGTCCTGACTTTC.

V is TRBV30 and J is TRBJ2-2; TRBD2 matches at 7 bases. This CDR3 comprises 16 residues. Germline-derived CDR1 and CDR2 are GTSNPN and SVGIG (reference sequence). V lost 1 base to trimming and J lost 4 bases; unmatched junction nucleotides: 9. The DNA of the CDR3 is TGTGCCTGGAGTGGGCTAGAGCGGGATTTCACCGGGGAGCTGTTTTTT. Translating it yields CAWSGLERDFTGELFF. The complete variable domain, with remaining parts taken from reference TRBV30 and TRBJ2-2, reads SQTIHQWPATLVQPVGSPLSLECTVEGTSNPNLYWYRQAAGRGLQLLFYSVGIGQISSEVPQNLSASRPQDRQFILSSKKLLLSDSGFYLCAWSGLERDFTGELFFGEGSRLTVL.

The genes are TRBV2 and TRBJ2-1; D is unclear. The germline V and J ends were trimmed by 6 bases and 8 bases, with 23 bases remaining between them. This CDR3 is built from 16 residues. Germline-derived CDR1 and CDR2 are SNHLY and FYNNEI. The CDR3 reads CASSTSAAPGMDEQFF. The CDR3 nucleotides are TGTGCCAGCAGCACCTCAGCCGCCCCAGGCATGGATGAGCAGTTCTTC.

J is TRBJ2-1 and V is TRBV4-3; 9 bases match TRBD2. Germline V CDR1 and CDR2: LGHNA, YSLEER. The CDR3 covers 18 residues. With V trimmed by 0 bases and J by 2 bases, 8 bases remained unmatched. CDR3 sequence reads: CASSQDSGRSAPYNEQFF. The CDR3 coding sequence is TGCGCCAGCAGCCAAGATAGCGGGAGAAGTGCTCCCTACAATGAGCAGTTCTTC.

For this clone: Different DNA sequences within this sample yield the same CDR3. This chain uses TRBV19 with TRBJ2-7; possible D gene TRBD2, 6 bases. The CDR3 totals 14 residues. Germline lookup yields CDR1 LNHDA and CDR2 SQIVND (reference sequence). Trimming stripped 1 base from V and 3 bases from J, with 10 bases between. The CDR3 nucleotides read TGTGCCAGTAGTATAGGCTTGGGAGGCTACGAGCAGTACTTC. It specifies CASSIGLGGYEQYF.

The chain has TRBV4-3 and TRBJ2-7; TRBD1 aligns across 8 bases. V lost 4 bases and J lost 3; bases outside the gene matches: 8. The CDR3 totals 15 residues. Germline assignment: CDR1 LGHNA and CDR2 YSLEER. The CDR3 region has the DNA TGCGCCAGCAGCCGCGCCGGGACAGGCCTCTACGAGCAGTACTTC. Residues: CASSRAGTGLYEQYF.

The chain combines TRBV7-2 with TRBJ2-7, with 7 bases identical to TRBD1. The germline V gene has CDR1 SGHTA and CDR2 FQGNSA. V was clipped by 5 bases and J by 3 bases; unmatched bases: 10. CDR3 length: 15 residues. The CDR3 reads CASSPRQGTIYEQYF. DNA for the CDR3: TGTGCCAGCAGCCCCAGACAGGGCACGATCTACGAGCAGTACTTC.